The present T cell receptor beta chain was sequenced within a study of blood T cell repertoires in COVID-19. Study context: Donors in the United States, Italy and Spain gave samples during acute or convalescent COVID-19. From T cells, B-cell-depleted T cells, or PBMCs came the material, which was cDNA or gDNA.

The CDR3 extends over 13 amino acids. Germline trimming cut 6 bases from V and 6 bases from J; bases unmatched to any gene: 5. Germline lookup yields CDR1 LGHDT and CDR2 YNNKEL (reference sequence). Sequencing was performed with immunoSEQ multiplex PCR; in TCRdb, only in-frame clones are kept and a portion is missing. The top ten clones hold around a fifth of a sample with about 160,000 clones, almost 85% of them seen once. Sequences were obtained from peripheral blood. The source of this sequence is a woman aged 80 or older with acute or convalescent COVID-19. V and J are TRBV3-1 (or the pseudogene TRBV3-2) and TRBJ2-3, with 8 bases fitting TRBD2. CDR3 coding DNA: TGTGCCAGCAGACACCCTAGCGGGGATACGCAGTATTTT. This gives the protein CASRHPSGDTQYF.